Listed below are T cell receptor beta chains from one sample, sequenced in a study of response to subunit inactivated influenza vaccine. One entry per CDR3 protein, called by TCRdb with MiXCR from the RT-PCR reads. The sample includes some 800,000 distinct CDR3 sequences, around 21% of them seen just once. The specimen was PBMCs from blood, collected roughly 5 days after vaccination. These receptors were collected from a man aged 45-60 years who received an inactivated influenza vaccine. Both conserved end residues are part of each CDR3. A D gene is named only where the DNA matches it firmly. A row's size may be missing; if present it is once, few, many or a size class.

j_call v_call d_call clone_size cdr3_nt cdr3_aa
TRBJ2-7 TRBV5-1 TRBD1 . TGCGCCAGCAGCCGCCAAACAGGGGGCCCCTACGAGCAGTACTTC CASSRQTGGPYEQYF
TRBJ1-5 TRBV4-1 . . TGCGCCAGCAGCCAAGATCCGCCCACAGGGACCGGGCAGCCCCAGCATTTT CASSQDPPTGTGQPQHF
TRBJ2-7 TRBV7-9 . few TGTGCCAGCAGCCCTAGCACAGCTTCCTACGAGCAGTACTTC CASSPSTASYEQYF
TRBJ2-4 TRBV5-5 TRBD1 . TGTGCCAGCAGCCCCCACAGGACAGGGGCTTATGACATTCAGTACTTC CASSPHRTGAYDIQYF
TRBJ2-1 TRBV12-3/TRBV12-4 . many TGTGCCAGCAGTTTGGTGGCCGGGAACTACAATGAGCAGTTCTTC CASSLVAGNYNEQFF
TRBJ1-5 TRBV20-1 . . TGCAGTGGAGGGAGGAGCAATCAGCCCCAGCATTTT CSGGRSNQPQHF
TRBJ2-7 TRBV3-1 TRBD1 . TGTGCCAGCAGCCAAGGCCCCGGGACAGGGTCGACCTACGAGCAGTACTTC CASSQGPGTGSTYEQYF
TRBJ2-3 TRBV29-1 TRBD1 . TGCAGCGTAAGAGACGGACAGGGGGCGAGCACAGATACGCAGTATTTT CSVRDGQGASTDTQYF
TRBJ2-7 TRBV5-1 . . TGCGCCAGCCGAGTTACAGGGAACTACGAGCAGTACTTC CASRVTGNYEQYF
TRBJ1-2 TRBV5-5 . . TGTGCCAGCAGCTTGGCTCCCAAGGAGGATGGCTACACCTTC CASSLAPKEDGYTF
TRBJ2-3 TRBV5-1 TRBD2 few TGCGCCAGTGGCTATGGTAGCGGGGATAGCACAGATACGCAGTATTTT CASGYGSGDSTDTQYF
TRBJ2-2 TRBV7-9 . . TGTGCCGGAACCGATTGGCGGAACACCGGGGAGCTGTTTTTT CAGTDWRNTGELFF
TRBJ2-7 TRBV6-1 TRBD1 few TGTGCCAGCAGTCCGAGAATGAGGACAGGGCTCTACGAGCAGTACTTC CASSPRMRTGLYEQYF
TRBJ2-7 TRBV7-2 . few TGTGCCAGCAGCTCGGGAGTCGTGGGCGGCCGACAGTACTTC CASSSGVVGGRQYF
TRBJ2-7 TRBV10-3 . . TGTGCCATCGGCCCGAGTCAGGACAGAACCTCCGAGCAGTACTTC CAIGPSQDRTSEQYF
TRBJ2-5 TRBV15 . . TGTGCCACCAGCAGAGATACGCTGGCCCAAGAGACCCAGTACTTC CATSRDTLAQETQYF
TRBJ1-1 TRBV20-1 . . TGCAGTGCTAAAAGGGGGAGGAACACTGAAGCTTTCTTT CSAKRGRNTEAFF
TRBJ1-1 TRBV24-1 TRBD1 few TGTGCCACCAGTGATCCCCGGGACAGGGGGAATGAAGCTTTCTTT CATSDPRDRGNEAFF
TRBJ1-1 TRBV5-1 TRBD1 many TGCGCCAGCAGCTTGGACAGGGGCACTGAAGCTTTCTTT CASSLDRGTEAFF
TRBJ2-1 TRBV20-1 TRBD2 many TGCAGTGGGGATTCTGCGGGAGGGAAGAATGAGCAGTTCTTC CSGDSAGGKNEQFF
TRBJ1-2 TRBV7-6 . few TGTGCCAGCAGCGCGCATGACAGACTGTCTAGGGACTACACCTTC CASSAHDRLSRDYTF
TRBJ1-6 TRBV6-5 TRBD1 . TGTGCCAGCAGTTCCCTCGACAGGGGGGATTCACCCCTCCACTTT CASSSLDRGDSPLHF
TRBJ2-1 TRBV20-1 TRBD2 many TGCAGTGCTAGAGATTCGGGACGGGGGGATGAGCAGTTCTTC CSARDSGRGDEQFF
TRBJ2-7 TRBV30 TRBD1 . TGTGCCTGGGGAGCGGGACAGGGAGTCTACGAGCAGTACTTC CAWGAGQGVYEQYF
TRBJ1-2 TRBV20-1 . . TGCAGTGCTACAATGAACGGAGAATGGAGCTACACCTTC CSATMNGEWSYTF
TRBJ2-7 TRBV27 TRBD2 . TGTGCCAGCAGTTCACGGACTAGATTCTACGAGCAGTACTTC CASSSRTRFYEQYF
TRBJ2-3 TRBV11-2 . . TGTGCCAGCAGCCTCTGGGACATGGACACAGATACGCAGTATTTT CASSLWDMDTDTQYF
TRBJ2-7 TRBV6-2/TRBV6-3 . . TGTGCCAGTGGACTGATTTACGAGCAGTACTTC CASGLIYEQYF
TRBJ2-1 TRBV5-1 TRBD1 few TGCGCCAGCAGCTCGGGGACAGGGGGAGGGTATGAGCAGTTCTTC CASSSGTGGGYEQFF
TRBJ2-3 TRBV12-3/TRBV12-4 TRBD2 . TGTGCCAGCAAGGAACTAGCGGGGGCCAGCACAGATACGCAGTATTTT CASKELAGASTDTQYF
TRBJ2-1 TRBV5-5 . few TGTGCCAGCAGCCTGTTGGCAGATTCCTCCTACAATGAGCAGTTCTTC CASSLLADSSYNEQFF
TRBJ2-3 TRBV4-3 . . TGCGCCAGCAGCCAAGGTGGCCAGGGGAGCACAGATACGCAGTATTTT CASSQGGQGSTDTQYF
TRBJ1-2 TRBV24-1 TRBD1 many TGTGCCACCAGTGACACAACAGGGGGTGTCGGCTACACCTTC CATSDTTGGVGYTF
TRBJ2-4 TRBV4-3 . . TGCGCCAGCAGCCAAGTCGGACGAAAAAACATTCAGTACTTC CASSQVGRKNIQYF
TRBJ2-1 TRBV5-1 TRBD2 few TGCGCCAGCAGTGGGGTCGGCGGGAGGACCTACAATGAGCAGTTCTTC CASSGVGGRTYNEQFF
TRBJ2-7 TRBV6-1 TRBD2 . TGTGCCAGCAGCCGTAGCGGGGGGGTATCCTACGAGCAGTACTTC CASSRSGGVSYEQYF
TRBJ2-1 TRBV6-5 . few TGTGCCAGCAGTTCCCCTCAGGGAAACAATGAGCAGTTCTTC CASSSPQGNNEQFF
TRBJ2-1 TRBV9 TRBD2 few TGTGCCAGCAGCCCGACTAGCGGGAGGGCCTATGAGCAGTTCTTC CASSPTSGRAYEQFF
TRBJ2-7 TRBV7-2 . few TGTGCCAGCAGCTTAGTATTGGGAGGCGAGCAGTACTTC CASSLVLGGEQYF
TRBJ2-5 TRBV5-1 . . TGCGCCAGCAGCTTGGAAGCAGGGAAAGAGACCCAGTACTTC CASSLEAGKETQYF
TRBJ2-5 TRBV15 . . TGTGCCACCAGCAGAGATATAGTCAGACAAGAGACCCAGTACTTC CATSRDIVRQETQYF